Listed below are T cell receptor beta chains from one sample, sequenced in a study of a mutant IDH1 vaccine in newly diagnosed glioma. TCRdb keeps only in-frame clones here, not all; method: immunoSEQ multiplex PCR. The data contain about 58,000 clones, roughly four fifths of them singletons. These receptors lack a known antigen. The specimen was PBMCs, collected from a glioma patient whose treatment included an IDH1 peptide vaccine. The receptors originated from a man aged 35-49 years with glioma. Both conserved end residues are part of each CDR3. A D gene is named only where the DNA matches it firmly. Rows give clone size only sometimes, using once, few, many, or a class for an expanded clone.

CDR3 DNA: TGTGCCAGCAGTTCTGGCGGGACAGGGCACGGCTACACCTTC; CDR3 protein: CASSSGGTGHGYTF; D gene: TRBD1; J gene: TRBJ1-2; V gene: TRBV7-8; clone size: .
CDR3 DNA: TGTGCCAGCTCACCAGGACAGAACACTGAAGCTTTCTTT; CDR3 protein: CASSPGQNTEAFF; D gene: .; J gene: TRBJ1-1; V gene: TRBV18; clone size: few
CDR3 DNA: TGTGCCAGCAGCTTAGTGAGGGACACCTACAATGAGCAGTTCTTC; CDR3 protein: CASSLVRDTYNEQFF; D gene: .; J gene: TRBJ2-1; V gene: TRBV7-9; clone size: .
CDR3 DNA: TGCGCCAGCAGCTTGGTGTGGGGGAGGAACACTGAAGCTTTCTTT; CDR3 protein: CASSLVWGRNTEAFF; D gene: .; J gene: TRBJ1-1; V gene: TRBV5-1; clone size: .
CDR3 DNA: TGTGCCAGCAGTGGGACAGGCTTACAAGGGAAAAAACTGTTTTTT; CDR3 protein: CASSGTGLQGKKLFF; D gene: TRBD1; J gene: TRBJ1-4; V gene: TRBV6-5; clone size: .
CDR3 DNA: TGTGCCAGCAGTCCCTGGACAGTCTATGGCTACACCTTC; CDR3 protein: CASSPWTVYGYTF; D gene: .; J gene: TRBJ1-2; V gene: TRBV6-1; clone size: .
CDR3 DNA: TGTGCCAGCAGTTACTCGAGGCGGTCCAACACTGAAGCTTTCTTT; CDR3 protein: CASSYSRRSNTEAFF; D gene: .; J gene: TRBJ1-1; V gene: TRBV6-5; clone size: .
CDR3 DNA: TGTGCCAGCAGTTACGGGCTAGCGGGGGGGGAAGAGACCCAGTACTTC; CDR3 protein: CASSYGLAGGEETQYF; D gene: TRBD2; J gene: TRBJ2-5; V gene: TRBV6-5; clone size: .
CDR3 DNA: TGTGCCAGCAGCCTTAACCTAGCGGGAGACCATGAGCAGTTCTTC; CDR3 protein: CASSLNLAGDHEQFF; D gene: TRBD2; J gene: TRBJ2-1; V gene: TRBV28; clone size: once
CDR3 DNA: TGTGCCAGTAAGGGACAGGCACGCGTTCTGGGTAGCAATCAGCCCCAGCATTTT; CDR3 protein: CASKGQARVLGSNQPQHF; D gene: TRBD1; J gene: TRBJ1-5; V gene: TRBV19; clone size: .
CDR3 DNA: TGTGCCAGCGGAGGGGGGGCGGATACGCAGTATTTT; CDR3 protein: CASGGGADTQYF; D gene: .; J gene: TRBJ2-3; V gene: TRBV6-6; clone size: .
CDR3 DNA: TGTGCCAGCAGCTGGGGACAGGGCTGGGAAAAACTGTTTTTT; CDR3 protein: CASSWGQGWEKLFF; D gene: TRBD1; J gene: TRBJ1-4; V gene: TRBV5-6; clone size: few
CDR3 DNA: TGTGCCACCAGCAGAGGGGGACAGGACCTTAATGAAAAACTGTTTTTT; CDR3 protein: CATSRGGQDLNEKLFF; D gene: TRBD1; J gene: TRBJ1-4; V gene: TRBV15; clone size: .
CDR3 DNA: TGCGCCAGCAGCTCGCGGGACAGGGGGATCTACGAGCAGTACTTC; CDR3 protein: CASSSRDRGIYEQYF; D gene: TRBD1; J gene: TRBJ2-7; V gene: TRBV5-1; clone size: .
CDR3 DNA: TGTGCCAGCAGCTTGGTCCCCCGCAGCGGGGGGGCCTATGATACGCAGTATTTT; CDR3 protein: CASSLVPRSGGAYDTQYF; D gene: TRBD2; J gene: TRBJ2-3; V gene: TRBV11-2; clone size: .
CDR3 DNA: TGTGCCAGTAGTGTCGGAGGATTTGACAGCTATAATGAAAAACTGTTTTTT; CDR3 protein: CASSVGGFDSYNEKLFF; D gene: .; J gene: TRBJ1-4; V gene: TRBV19; clone size: .
CDR3 DNA: TGTGCCAGCAGCCAAGATGTTCAGCGGGGGCTTGCGGATACGCAGTATTTT; CDR3 protein: CASSQDVQRGLADTQYF; D gene: TRBD2; J gene: TRBJ2-3; V gene: TRBV4-2; clone size: few
CDR3 DNA: TGTGCCAGCAGCTTAGCGAAAGATACGCAGTATTTT; CDR3 protein: CASSLAKDTQYF; D gene: .; J gene: TRBJ2-3; V gene: TRBV7-2; clone size: .
CDR3 DNA: TGTGCCAGCACGCGGGCGGGGCTTATGAACACTGAAGCTTTCTTT; CDR3 protein: CASTRAGLMNTEAFF; D gene: .; J gene: TRBJ1-1; V gene: TRBV27; clone size: .
CDR3 DNA: TGTGCCAGCAGCAAAGAGGTAGGCGAGCAGTACTTC; CDR3 protein: CASSKEVGEQYF; D gene: .; J gene: TRBJ2-7; V gene: TRBV21-1; clone size: .
CDR3 DNA: TGTGCCAGCAGTGCCTGGGCAGGGGACTACACCTTC; CDR3 protein: CASSAWAGDYTF; D gene: .; J gene: TRBJ1-2; V gene: TRBV6-1; clone size: .
CDR3 DNA: TGTGCCAGTAGTGACCCCAGGACAGGGGGCTTCCACGAGCAGTACTTC; CDR3 protein: CASSDPRTGGFHEQYF; D gene: TRBD1; J gene: TRBJ2-7; V gene: TRBV19; clone size: once
CDR3 DNA: TGCGCCAGCAGCCGGTCGGGGGAGGTCACCGGGGAGCTGTTTTTT; CDR3 protein: CASSRSGEVTGELFF; D gene: .; J gene: TRBJ2-2; V gene: TRBV4-3; clone size: .
CDR3 DNA: TGTGCCAGCAGCTACTGGGGGGCCATCTCTGGAAACACCATATATTTT; CDR3 protein: CASSYWGAISGNTIYF; D gene: .; J gene: TRBJ1-3; V gene: TRBV5-6; clone size: .
CDR3 DNA: TGTGCCACCAGCACTAGAACCGGGACAGGGCTCACCGGGGAGCTGTTTTTT; CDR3 protein: CATSTRTGTGLTGELFF; D gene: TRBD1; J gene: TRBJ2-2; V gene: TRBV15; clone size: .
CDR3 DNA: TGTGCCAGCAGTGAAAGATTATCGCGGCCGGGACAGGGAGCAGATACGCAGTATTTT; CDR3 protein: CASSERLSRPGQGADTQYF; D gene: TRBD1; J gene: TRBJ2-3; V gene: TRBV2; clone size: .
CDR3 DNA: TGCGCCAGCAGCTTTACGCTAGTAGACAATGAGCAGTTCTTC; CDR3 protein: CASSFTLVDNEQFF; D gene: .; J gene: TRBJ2-1; V gene: TRBV5-1; clone size: .
CDR3 DNA: TGTGCCAGTAGTAGCGGACCAGCCCCAGATACGCAGTATTTT; CDR3 protein: CASSSGPAPDTQYF; D gene: .; J gene: TRBJ2-3; V gene: TRBV19; clone size: .
CDR3 DNA: TGTGCCACAATATCACCAGACCCCTACTTCGAGCAGTACTTC; CDR3 protein: CATISPDPYFEQYF; D gene: .; J gene: TRBJ2-7; V gene: TRBV2; clone size: few